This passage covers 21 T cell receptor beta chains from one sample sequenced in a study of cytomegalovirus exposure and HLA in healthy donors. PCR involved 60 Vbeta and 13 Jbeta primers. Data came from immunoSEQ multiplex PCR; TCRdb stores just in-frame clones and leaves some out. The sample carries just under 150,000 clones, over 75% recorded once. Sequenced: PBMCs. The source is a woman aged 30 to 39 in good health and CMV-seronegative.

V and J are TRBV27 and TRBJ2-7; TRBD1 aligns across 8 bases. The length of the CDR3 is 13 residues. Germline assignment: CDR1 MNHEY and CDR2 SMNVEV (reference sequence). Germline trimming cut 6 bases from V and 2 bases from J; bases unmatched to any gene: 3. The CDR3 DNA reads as TGTGCCAGCAGACGGACAGGGACCTACGAGCAGTACTTC. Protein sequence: CASRRTGTYEQYF.

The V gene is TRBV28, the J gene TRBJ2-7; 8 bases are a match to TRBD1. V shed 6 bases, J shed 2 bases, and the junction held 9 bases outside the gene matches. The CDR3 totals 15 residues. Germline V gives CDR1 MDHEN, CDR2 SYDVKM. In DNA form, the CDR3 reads TGTGCCAGCAGCCCCAGGGGGCAGGTCACCTACGAGCAGTACTTC. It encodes CASSPRGQVTYEQYF.

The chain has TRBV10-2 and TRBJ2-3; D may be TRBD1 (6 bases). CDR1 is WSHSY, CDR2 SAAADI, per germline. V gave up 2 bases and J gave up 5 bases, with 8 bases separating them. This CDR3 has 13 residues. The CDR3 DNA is TGCGCCAGCAGTGAGGCAGGGGTAGATACGCAGTATTTT. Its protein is CASSEAGVDTQYF.

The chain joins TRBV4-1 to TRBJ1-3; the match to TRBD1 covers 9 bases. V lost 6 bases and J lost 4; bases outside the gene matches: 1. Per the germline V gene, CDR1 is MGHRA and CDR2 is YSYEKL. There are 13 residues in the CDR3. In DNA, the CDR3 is TGCGCCAGCAGAGGACAGGGGGGAAACACCATATATTTT. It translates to CASRGQGGNTIYF.

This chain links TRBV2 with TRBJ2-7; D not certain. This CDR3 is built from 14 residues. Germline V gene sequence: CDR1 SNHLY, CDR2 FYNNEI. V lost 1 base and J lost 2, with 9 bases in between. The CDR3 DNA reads TGTGCCAGCAGTGAAGGACTCGAACCCTACGAGCAGTACTTC. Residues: CASSEGLEPYEQYF.

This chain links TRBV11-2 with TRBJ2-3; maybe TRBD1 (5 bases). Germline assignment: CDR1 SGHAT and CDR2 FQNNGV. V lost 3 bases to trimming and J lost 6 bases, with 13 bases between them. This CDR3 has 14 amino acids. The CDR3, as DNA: TGTGCCAGCAGCTTGTGGCAGGGTTCCGATACGCAGTATTTT. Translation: CASSLWQGSDTQYF.

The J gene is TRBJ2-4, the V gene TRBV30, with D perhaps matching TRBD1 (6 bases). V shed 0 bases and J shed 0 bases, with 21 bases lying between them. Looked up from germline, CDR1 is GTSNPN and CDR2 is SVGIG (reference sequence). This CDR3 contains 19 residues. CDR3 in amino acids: CAWSVWETGFRLAKNIQYF. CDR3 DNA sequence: TGTGCCTGGAGTGTTTGGGAGACAGGCTTTAGATTAGCCAAAAACATTCAGTACTTC.

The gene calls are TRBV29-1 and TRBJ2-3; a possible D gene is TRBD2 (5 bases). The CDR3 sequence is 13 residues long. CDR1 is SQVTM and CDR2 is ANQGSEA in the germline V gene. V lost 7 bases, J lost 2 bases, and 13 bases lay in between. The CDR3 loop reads CSGRGRSTDTQYF. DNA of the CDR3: TGCAGCGGCCGGGGTAGGTCCACAGATACGCAGTATTTT.

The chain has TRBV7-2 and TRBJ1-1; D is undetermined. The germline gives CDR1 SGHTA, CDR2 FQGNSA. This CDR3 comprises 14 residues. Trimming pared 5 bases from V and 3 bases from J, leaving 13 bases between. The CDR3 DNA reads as TGTGCCAGCAGCCTTCTCAGTTTCGACACTGAAGCTTTCTTT. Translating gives CASSLLSFDTEAFF.

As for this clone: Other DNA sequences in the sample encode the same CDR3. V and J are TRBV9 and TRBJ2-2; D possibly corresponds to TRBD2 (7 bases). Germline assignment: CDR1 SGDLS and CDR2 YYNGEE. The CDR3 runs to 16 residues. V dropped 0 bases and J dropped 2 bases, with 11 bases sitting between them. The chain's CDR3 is CASSVGGGGNTGELFF. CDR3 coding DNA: TGTGCCAGCAGCGTAGGAGGGGGGGGTAACACCGGGGAGCTGTTTTTT.

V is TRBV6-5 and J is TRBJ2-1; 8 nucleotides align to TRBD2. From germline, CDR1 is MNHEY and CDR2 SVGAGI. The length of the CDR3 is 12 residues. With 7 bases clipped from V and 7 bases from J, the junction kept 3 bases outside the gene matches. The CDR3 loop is CASKRGKNEQFF. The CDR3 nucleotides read TGTGCCAGCAAGCGGGGGAAGAATGAGCAGTTCTTC.

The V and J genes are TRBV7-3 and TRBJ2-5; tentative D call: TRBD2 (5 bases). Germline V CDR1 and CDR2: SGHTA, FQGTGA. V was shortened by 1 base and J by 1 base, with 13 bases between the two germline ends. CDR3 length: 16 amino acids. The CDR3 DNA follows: TGTGCCAGCAGCTTAATGGCGCGGGCGTTCCAAGAGACCCAGTACTTC. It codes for CASSLMARAFQETQYF.

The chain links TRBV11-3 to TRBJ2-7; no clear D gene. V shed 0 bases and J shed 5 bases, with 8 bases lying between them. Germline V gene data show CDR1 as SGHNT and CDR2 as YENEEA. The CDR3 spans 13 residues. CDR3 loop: CASSLDRQNEQYF. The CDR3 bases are TGTGCCAGCAGCTTAGACAGACAAAACGAGCAGTACTTC.

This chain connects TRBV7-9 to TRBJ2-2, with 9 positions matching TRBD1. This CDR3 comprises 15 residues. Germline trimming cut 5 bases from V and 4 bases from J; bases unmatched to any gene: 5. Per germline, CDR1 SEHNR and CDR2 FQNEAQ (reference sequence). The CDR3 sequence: CASSKGQGATGELFF. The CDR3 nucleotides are TGTGCCAGCAGCAAGGGACAGGGAGCCACCGGGGAGCTGTTTTTT.

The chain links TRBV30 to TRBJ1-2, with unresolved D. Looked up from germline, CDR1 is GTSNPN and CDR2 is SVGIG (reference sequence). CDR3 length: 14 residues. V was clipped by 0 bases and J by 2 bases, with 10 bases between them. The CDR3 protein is CAWSVTEPNYGYTF. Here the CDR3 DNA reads TGTGCCTGGAGTGTAACCGAGCCCAACTATGGCTACACCTTC.

The CDR3 DNA follows: TGCGCCAGCAGCCTCGGGCTAGCCGGTTCGGATACGCAGTATTTT. Its protein product is CASSLGLAGSDTQYF. The chain has TRBV5-1 and TRBJ2-3; D possibly corresponds to TRBD2 (5 bases). Germline V gives CDR1 SGHRS, CDR2 YFSETQ. V dropped 4 bases and J dropped 6 bases, with 18 bases sitting between them. There are 15 residues in the CDR3.

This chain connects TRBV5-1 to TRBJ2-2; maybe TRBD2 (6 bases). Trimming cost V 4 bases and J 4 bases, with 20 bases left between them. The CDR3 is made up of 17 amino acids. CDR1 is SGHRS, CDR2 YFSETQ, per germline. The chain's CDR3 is CASSPRELAPGTGELFF. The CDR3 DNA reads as TGCGCCAGCAGCCCACGGGAGTTGGCTCCGGGCACCGGGGAGCTGTTTTTT.

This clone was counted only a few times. This CDR3 is CASSERRGANQPQHF. The DNA for the CDR3 is TGTGCCAGCAGTGAACGCAGGGGAGCTAATCAGCCCCAGCATTTT. The rearrangement uses TRBV2 and TRBJ1-5; maybe TRBD1 (6 bases). The CDR3 runs 15 residues. CDR1 and CDR2 from the germline V gene are SNHLY and FYNNEI. Trimming left V 2 bases short and J 4 bases short, with 12 bases between.

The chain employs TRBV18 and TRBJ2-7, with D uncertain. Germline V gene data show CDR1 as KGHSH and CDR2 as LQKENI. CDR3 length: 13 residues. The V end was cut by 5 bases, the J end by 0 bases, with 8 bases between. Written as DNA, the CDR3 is TGTGCCAGCTCATCGACTCCCTCCTACGAGCAGTACTTC. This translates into CASSSTPSYEQYF.

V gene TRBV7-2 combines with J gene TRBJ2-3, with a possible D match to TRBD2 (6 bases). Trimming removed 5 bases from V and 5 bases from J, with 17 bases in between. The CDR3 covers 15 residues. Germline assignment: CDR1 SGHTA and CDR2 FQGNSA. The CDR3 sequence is CASSPLRRAGDTQYF. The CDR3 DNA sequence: TGTGCCAGCAGCCCACTCCGGAGGGCGGGAGATACGCAGTATTTT.

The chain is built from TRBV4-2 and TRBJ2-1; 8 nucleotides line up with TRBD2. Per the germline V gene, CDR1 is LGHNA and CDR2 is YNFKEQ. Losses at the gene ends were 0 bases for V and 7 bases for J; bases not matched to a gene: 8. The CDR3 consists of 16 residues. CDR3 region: CASSQESLAGRNEQFF. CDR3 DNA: TGTGCCAGCAGCCAAGAATCCCTAGCGGGTAGGAATGAGCAGTTCTTC.